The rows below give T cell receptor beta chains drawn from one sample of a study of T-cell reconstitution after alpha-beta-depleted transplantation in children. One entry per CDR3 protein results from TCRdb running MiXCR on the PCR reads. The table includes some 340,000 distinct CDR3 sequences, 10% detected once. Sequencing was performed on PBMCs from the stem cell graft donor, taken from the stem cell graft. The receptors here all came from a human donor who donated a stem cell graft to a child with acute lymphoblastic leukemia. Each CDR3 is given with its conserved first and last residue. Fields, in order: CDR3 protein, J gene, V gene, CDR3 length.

cdr3_aa: CASTAGGHNEQYF
j_call: TRBJ2-7
v_call: TRBV7-9
cdr3_length: 13

cdr3_aa: CASSDGSRDTGELFF
j_call: TRBJ2-2
v_call: TRBV6-1
cdr3_length: 15

cdr3_aa: CSLIPVSGYTF
j_call: TRBJ1-2
v_call: TRBV20-1
cdr3_length: 11

cdr3_aa: CASSVKPTQETQYF
j_call: TRBJ2-5
v_call: TRBV9
cdr3_length: 14

cdr3_aa: CASSSYDLGGVNQPQHF
j_call: TRBJ1-5
v_call: TRBV5-6
cdr3_length: 17

cdr3_aa: CASSVEELRDTEAFF
j_call: TRBJ1-1
v_call: TRBV9
cdr3_length: 15

cdr3_aa: CSVVYRSDYGYTF
j_call: TRBJ1-2
v_call: TRBV29-1
cdr3_length: 13

cdr3_aa: CASSLGSGDEQFF
j_call: TRBJ2-1
v_call: TRBV7-9
cdr3_length: 13

cdr3_aa: CSARDGTRSGRDGELFF
j_call: TRBJ2-2
v_call: TRBV20-1
cdr3_length: 17

cdr3_aa: CAISELNIPYEQYF
j_call: TRBJ2-7
v_call: TRBV10-3
cdr3_length: 14

cdr3_aa: CSARDMEAGELFF
j_call: TRBJ2-2
v_call: TRBV20-1
cdr3_length: 13